This T cell receptor beta chain is drawn from a study of CD8+ T cells in alopecia areata (dated by TCRdb to 2016 to 2018). About the full investigation: Treated patients were enrolled in an open-label pilot trial of oral tofacitinib at 5 to 10 mg twice daily for moderate-to-severe alopecia areata. Patients received tofacitinib for 6 to 18 months and were then followed off drug for 6 months to check for delayed response and recurrence. For the treated patients, the SALT score, which quantifies what percentage of scalp surface area is affected, served as the measure of disease severity. In both human patients and the C3H/HeJ mouse model, the study applied high-throughput TCRbeta sequencing to look at T cell clonal expansion in alopecia areata. In humans, TCRbeta sequencing was performed on scalp tissue and on sorted CD4+ and CD8+ peripheral blood T cells from healthy controls and from patients with patchy or totalis/universalis alopecia areata. Biopsies were taken from tofacitinib-treated patients at baseline and at 4 and 24 weeks of treatment, and a later scalp biopsy was taken in several of the tofacitinib-treated patients. Clonality in the scalp was compared among normal scalp (n=4), patchy alopecia areata scalp (n=8), and alopecia totalis/universalis scalp (n=8). RNA was obtained with the PAXgene miRNA kit for fixed scalp, the miRNeasy kit for PBMCs, and the RNeasy kit for mouse skin. TCRbeta CDR3 regions were amplified by immunoSEQ multiplex PCR with 35 Vbeta forward and 13 Jbeta reverse primers. What the work shows at the level of the full study, not this receptor alone: Higher clonality and more expanded CD8+ clones were observed in lesional scalp than in normal scalp, particularly in alopecia totalis/universalis, a finding suggestive of antigenic drive. TCR sequences shared between patients were less clear than in mice, possibly partly because of HLA diversity in the patient population. Unlike mouse skin, which is dominated by gammadelta T cells, normal human skin has resident alphabeta T cells that are also sequenced, and this complicates analysis of the scalp TCR repertoire. Tofacitinib significantly decreased scalp clonality and the number of expanded CD8+ clones among the top 100 scalp clones. Because the treated cohort was small and had just a single nonresponder, larger studies are needed to establish links between baseline CD8+ expansion and response. Many expanded lesional clones were found to persist in scalp and blood during tofacitinib treatment, and relapse after treatment cessation may be partly explained by this persistence.

The CDR3 starts with the cysteine, ends with the phenylalanine, and has 14 residues. Just the 42-base CDR3 DNA is kept, in frame starting at base 1. V and J are truncated by 4 bases and 4 bases respectively, leaving an intervening sequence of 11 bases. The germline V gene (reference sequence) supplies CDR1 SEHNR and CDR2 FQNEAQ. The method behind the library was the immunoSEQ multiplex PCR assay. RNA was extracted from all samples and reverse transcribed into cDNA, which served as template for TCR sequencing. First-strand cDNA was synthesized with SuperScript III using a 2:1 mix of oligo-dT and random hexamers. A synthetic immune receptor repertoire was used to gauge amplification bias, and whatever bias remained was removed computationally. Per the original workflow: Raw reads were preprocessed to remove errors, and CDR3 was defined according to IMGT conventions as the region from the conserved cysteine to phenylalanine. Clonality was computed as 1 minus the Shannon entropy, with the entropy normalized by log2 of the number of productive unique TCRs. Whether each scalp clone was CD4 or CD8 was inferred by checking scalp TCRbeta sequences against the CD4 and CD8 repertoires from sorted blood. TCRdb obtained this table from immuneACCESS and retained in-frame rearrangements with V and J assigned. These tables miss some clones; where compared with another copy, unresolved V genes account for less than half of the shortfall, and the remainder is unexplained. The DNA was the basis for D and trimming; V, J and clone size are from that table. This sample has about 110,000 clones in its table, and roughly 50% of those were observed once. Together, the top ten hold 12% of the sample.

The time point tag for this specimen amounts to: 24 weeks on oral tofacitinib. The sample's treatment or condition label, decoded: oral pan-JAK inhibitor, 5-10 mg twice daily. Lesional scalp punch biopsies and peripheral blood were collected from alopecia areata patients. PBMCs were separated by density centrifugation and stained for CD3, CD4 and CD8, after which CD4+ and CD8+ T cells were sorted on a FACSAria. On this clone itself: It has no known antigen specificity. No per-base quality is available; no much larger clone lies one base away.

The clonotype comes from a human donor with alopecia areata. This chain is built from TRBV7-9 and TRBJ2-1, with a weak D call of TRBD2 (5 bases match). Sequenced material: CD8+ T cells sorted from blood, taken at week 24, from a patient treated with tofacitinib. In nucleotides, the sequence is TGTGCCAGCAGCTCCCGGGGTGGATACAATGAGCAGTTCTTC. This encodes CASSSRGGYNEQFF.